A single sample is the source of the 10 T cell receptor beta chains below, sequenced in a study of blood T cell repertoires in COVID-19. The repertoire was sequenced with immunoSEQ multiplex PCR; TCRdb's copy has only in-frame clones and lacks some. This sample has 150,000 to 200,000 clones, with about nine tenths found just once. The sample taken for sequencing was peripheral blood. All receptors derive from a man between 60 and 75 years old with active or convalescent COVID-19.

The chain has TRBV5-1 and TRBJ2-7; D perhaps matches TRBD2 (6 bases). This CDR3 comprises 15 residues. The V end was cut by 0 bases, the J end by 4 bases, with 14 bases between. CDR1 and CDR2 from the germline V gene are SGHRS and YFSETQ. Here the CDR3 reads CASSLAPGVGYEQYF. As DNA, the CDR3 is TGCGCCAGCAGCTTGGCGCCGGGAGTAGGATACGAGCAGTACTTC.

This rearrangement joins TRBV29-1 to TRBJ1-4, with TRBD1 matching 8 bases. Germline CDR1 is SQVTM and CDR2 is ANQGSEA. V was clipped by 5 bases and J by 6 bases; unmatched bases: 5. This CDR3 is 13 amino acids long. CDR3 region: CSVIKTGDEKLFF. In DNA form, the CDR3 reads TGCAGCGTTATAAAGACAGGGGATGAAAAACTGTTTTTT.

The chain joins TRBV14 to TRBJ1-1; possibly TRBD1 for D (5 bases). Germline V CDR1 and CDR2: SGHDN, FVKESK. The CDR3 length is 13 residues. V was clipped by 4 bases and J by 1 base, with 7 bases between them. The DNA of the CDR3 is TGTGCCAGCAGCCGAACAGGGAACACTGAAGCTTTCTTT. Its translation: CASSRTGNTEAFF.

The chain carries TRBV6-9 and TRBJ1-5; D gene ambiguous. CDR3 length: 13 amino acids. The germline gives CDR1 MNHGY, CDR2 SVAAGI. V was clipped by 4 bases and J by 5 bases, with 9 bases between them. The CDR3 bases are TGTGCCAGCAGTTGTTACGAGGATCAGCCCCAGCATTTT. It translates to CASSCYEDQPQHF.

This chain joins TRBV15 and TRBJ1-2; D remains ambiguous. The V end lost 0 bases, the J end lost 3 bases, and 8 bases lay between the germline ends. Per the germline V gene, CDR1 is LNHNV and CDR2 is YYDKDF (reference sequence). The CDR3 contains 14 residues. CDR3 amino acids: CATSRDGPDYGYTF. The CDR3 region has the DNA TGTGCCACCAGCAGAGATGGGCCAGACTATGGCTACACCTTC.

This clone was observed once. CDR3 nucleotides: TGTGCCAGCAGCGTAGCCGGGGGGCCATACAATGAGCAGTTCTTC. It translates to CASSVAGGPYNEQFF. This sequence joins TRBV9 and TRBJ2-1; maybe TRBD2 (7 bases). CDR3 length: 15 residues. Germline CDR1 SGDLS, CDR2 YYNGEE. Between the trimmed V and J ends, which lost 0 bases and 4 bases, there was a span of 11 bases.

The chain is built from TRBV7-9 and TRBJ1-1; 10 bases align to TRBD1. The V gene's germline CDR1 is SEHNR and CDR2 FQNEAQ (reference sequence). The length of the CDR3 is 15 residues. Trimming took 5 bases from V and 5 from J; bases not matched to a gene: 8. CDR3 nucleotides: TGTGCCAGCAGCACCCGACAGGGGGCGATAACTGAAGCTTTCTTT. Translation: CASSTRQGAITEAFF. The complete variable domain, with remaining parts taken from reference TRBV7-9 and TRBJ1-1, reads DTGVSQNPRHKITKRGQNVTFRCDPISEHNRLYWYRQTLGQGPEFLTYFQNEAQLEKSRLLSDRFSAERPKGSFSTLEIQRTEQGDSAMYLCASSTRQGAITEAFFGQGTRLTVV.

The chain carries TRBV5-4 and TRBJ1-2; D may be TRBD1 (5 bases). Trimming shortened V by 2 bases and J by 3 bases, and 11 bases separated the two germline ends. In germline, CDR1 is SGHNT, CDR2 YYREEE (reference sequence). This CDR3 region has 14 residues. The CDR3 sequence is CASSLGALDYGYTF. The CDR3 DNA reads TGTGCCAGCAGCTTAGGGGCCCTTGACTATGGCTACACCTTC.

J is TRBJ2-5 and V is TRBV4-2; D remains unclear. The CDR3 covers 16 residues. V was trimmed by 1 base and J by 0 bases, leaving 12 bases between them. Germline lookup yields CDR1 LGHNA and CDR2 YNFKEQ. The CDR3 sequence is CASSQGSLRDQETQYF. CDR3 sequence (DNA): TGTGCCAGCAGCCAAGGTTCCCTTAGAGACCAAGAGACCCAGTACTTC.

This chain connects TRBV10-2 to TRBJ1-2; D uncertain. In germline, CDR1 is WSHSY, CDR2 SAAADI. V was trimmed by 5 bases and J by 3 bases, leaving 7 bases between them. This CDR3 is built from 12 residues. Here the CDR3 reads CASSPGDYGYTF. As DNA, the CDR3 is TGCGCCAGCAGTCCCGGGGACTATGGCTACACCTTC.